Listed below are T cell receptor beta chains from one sample, sequenced in a study of cytomegalovirus exposure and HLA in healthy donors. Using immunoSEQ multiplex PCR, the repertoire was profiled, and TCRdb retains in-frame clones only, with some absent. This sample carries around 180,000 clones, roughly 80% of them seen once, and the ten largest clones take 2.4%. The specimen was PBMCs. The receptors derive from a male donor in good health and CMV-seronegative. CDR3s include the opening cysteine and the closing phenylalanine or tryptophan. Fields, in order: V gene, D gene, J gene, clone size, CDR3 protein, CDR3 DNA. D genes are given only for firm matches. Clone size is given for some rows only: seen once, a few or many times, or a class if the clone is expanded.

v_gene: TRBV6-1; d_gene: TRBD2; j_gene: TRBJ2-7; abundance: .; CDR3aa: CATYETGLAYEQYF; CDR3nt: TGTGCCACATACGAGACGGGACTAGCTTACGAGCAGTACTTC
v_gene: TRBV19; d_gene: TRBD1; j_gene: TRBJ1-1; abundance: .; CDR3aa: CATWTGGLTEAFF; CDR3nt: TGTGCCACGTGGACAGGGGGGTTAACTGAAGCTTTCTTT
v_gene: TRBV28; d_gene: .; j_gene: TRBJ1-1; abundance: .; CDR3aa: CASSLFQATEAFF; CDR3nt: TGTGCCAGCAGTTTATTCCAGGCTACTGAAGCTTTCTTT
v_gene: TRBV7-9; d_gene: .; j_gene: TRBJ1-6; abundance: .; CDR3aa: CASNQEALPYNSPLHF; CDR3nt: TGTGCCAGCAACCAAGAAGCACTCCCCTATAATTCACCCCTCCACTTT
v_gene: TRBV7-9; d_gene: TRBD1; j_gene: TRBJ2-7; abundance: .; CDR3aa: CASSPRQGVYEQYF; CDR3nt: TGTGCCAGCAGCCCACGACAGGGCGTCTACGAGCAGTACTTC
v_gene: TRBV25-1; d_gene: TRBD2; j_gene: TRBJ2-7; abundance: .; CDR3aa: CASSEGYAAGGPWNEQYF; CDR3nt: TGTGCCAGCAGTGAAGGATACGCAGCGGGAGGACCATGGAACGAGCAGTACTTC
v_gene: TRBV5-4; d_gene: TRBD2; j_gene: TRBJ2-7; abundance: .; CDR3aa: CASSFSGLAASEQYF; CDR3nt: TGTGCCAGCAGCTTTTCGGGACTAGCGGCCTCCGAGCAGTACTTC
v_gene: TRBV5-1; d_gene: .; j_gene: TRBJ2-6; abundance: .; CDR3aa: CANSRRDPGANVLTF; CDR3nt: TGCGCCAACAGCCGCAGGGATCCTGGGGCCAACGTCCTGACTTTC
v_gene: TRBV27; d_gene: TRBD1; j_gene: TRBJ2-3; abundance: .; CDR3aa: CASSLTGARTDTQYF; CDR3nt: TGTGCCAGCAGTTTGACAGGGGCTCGGACAGATACGCAGTATTTT
v_gene: TRBV18; d_gene: TRBD2; j_gene: TRBJ2-1; abundance: .; CDR3aa: CASSPGTSGRGDNEQFF; CDR3nt: TGTGCCAGCTCACCAGGGACTAGCGGGAGGGGAGACAATGAGCAGTTCTTC
v_gene: TRBV29-1; d_gene: TRBD1; j_gene: TRBJ2-5; abundance: .; CDR3aa: CSVVPYRGRDGTQYF; CDR3nt: TGCAGCGTTGTACCTTACAGGGGGCGCGATGGGACCCAGTACTTC
v_gene: TRBV19; d_gene: .; j_gene: TRBJ1-3; abundance: .; CDR3aa: CASSIDFNAGLRNTIYF; CDR3nt: TGTGCCAGTAGTATAGATTTTAACGCTGGGCTGCGAAACACCATATATTTT
v_gene: TRBV28; d_gene: .; j_gene: TRBJ1-2; abundance: .; CDR3aa: CASSQAAYGYTF; CDR3nt: TGTGCCAGCAGTCAGGCAGCCTATGGCTACACCTTC
v_gene: TRBV18; d_gene: .; j_gene: TRBJ2-1; abundance: .; CDR3aa: CASSQDSQIYNEQFF; CDR3nt: TGTGCCAGCTCCCAGGACAGCCAGATTTACAATGAGCAGTTCTTC
v_gene: TRBV13; d_gene: TRBD2; j_gene: TRBJ2-7; abundance: .; CDR3aa: CASSSGPAGVSGNYEQYF; CDR3nt: TGTGCCAGCAGCTCGGGACCAGCGGGAGTGTCTGGGAACTACGAGCAGTACTTC
v_gene: TRBV5-1; d_gene: .; j_gene: TRBJ2-5; abundance: .; CDR3aa: CASSVGAGTLDEQYF; CDR3nt: TGCGCCAGCAGCGTAGGAGCCGGGACACTGGATGAGCAGTACTTC
v_gene: TRBV28; d_gene: TRBD2; j_gene: TRBJ2-3; abundance: .; CDR3aa: CASRASGREDTQYF; CDR3nt: TGTGCCAGCAGGGCTAGCGGGAGGGAGGATACGCAGTATTTT
v_gene: TRBV19; d_gene: .; j_gene: TRBJ2-2; abundance: .; CDR3aa: CASSIAEEGELFF; CDR3nt: TGTGCCAGTAGTATCGCGGAGGAAGGGGAGCTGTTTTTT
v_gene: TRBV7-9; d_gene: TRBD1; j_gene: TRBJ2-7; abundance: .; CDR3aa: CASSKDRAGEQYF; CDR3nt: TGTGCCAGCAGCAAGGACAGGGCGGGCGAGCAGTACTTC
v_gene: TRBV4-2; d_gene: TRBD2; j_gene: TRBJ2-7; abundance: .; CDR3aa: CASSPPSGVFYEQYF; CDR3nt: TGTGCCAGCAGCCCTCCTAGCGGGGTTTTCTACGAGCAGTACTTC
v_gene: TRBV5-1; d_gene: TRBD2; j_gene: TRBJ2-2; abundance: few; CDR3aa: CASSGPLAGGPGELFF; CDR3nt: TGCGCCAGCAGCGGACCACTAGCGGGGGGGCCCGGGGAGCTGTTTTTT
v_gene: TRBV11-2; d_gene: .; j_gene: TRBJ1-2; abundance: .; CDR3aa: CASSLSAEAVYGYTF; CDR3nt: TGTGCCAGCAGCTTAAGCGCGGAGGCAGTCTATGGCTACACCTTC
v_gene: TRBV19; d_gene: TRBD2; j_gene: TRBJ2-2; abundance: .; CDR3aa: CASSPNPVLADNTGELFF; CDR3nt: TGTGCCAGTAGTCCCAACCCGGTACTAGCGGATAATACCGGGGAGCTGTTTTTT
v_gene: TRBV6-1; d_gene: .; j_gene: TRBJ1-1; abundance: .; CDR3aa: CASSDRQDTEAFF; CDR3nt: TGTGCCAGCAGTGACAGGCAAGACACTGAAGCTTTCTTT
v_gene: TRBV7-9; d_gene: TRBD1; j_gene: TRBJ1-2; abundance: .; CDR3aa: CASSLPGQGFYGYTF; CDR3nt: TGTGCCAGCAGCCTACCGGGACAGGGATTCTATGGCTACACCTTC
v_gene: TRBV4-1; d_gene: TRBD1; j_gene: TRBJ2-7; abundance: once; CDR3aa: CASSHGTGGNYEQYF; CDR3nt: TGCGCCAGCAGCCACGGGACAGGCGGGAACTACGAGCAGTACTTC
v_gene: TRBV19; d_gene: TRBD2; j_gene: TRBJ2-7; abundance: .; CDR3aa: CASSSGLAGAGAQYEQYF; CDR3nt: TGTGCCAGTAGTTCGGGACTAGCGGGGGCAGGGGCGCAGTACGAGCAGTACTTC
v_gene: TRBV5-1; d_gene: .; j_gene: TRBJ1-3; abundance: .; CDR3aa: CASSLRGDSGNTIYF; CDR3nt: TGCGCCAGCAGCTTACGGGGGGACTCTGGAAACACCATATATTTT
v_gene: TRBV19; d_gene: TRBD2; j_gene: TRBJ2-3; abundance: .; CDR3aa: CASRSYGGASLGDTQYF; CDR3nt: TGTGCCAGTAGATCCTACGGGGGGGCAAGCTTGGGAGATACGCAGTATTTT